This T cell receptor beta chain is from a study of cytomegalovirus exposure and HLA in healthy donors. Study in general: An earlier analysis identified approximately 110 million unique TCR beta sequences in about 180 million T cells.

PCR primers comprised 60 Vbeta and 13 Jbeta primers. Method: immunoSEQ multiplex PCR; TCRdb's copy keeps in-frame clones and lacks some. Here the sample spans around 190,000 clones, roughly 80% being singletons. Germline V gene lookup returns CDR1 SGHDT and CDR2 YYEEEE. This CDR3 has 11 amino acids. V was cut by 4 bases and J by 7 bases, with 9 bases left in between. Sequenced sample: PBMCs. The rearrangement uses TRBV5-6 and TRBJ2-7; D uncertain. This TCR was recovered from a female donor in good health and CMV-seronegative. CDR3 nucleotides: TGTGCCAGCAGCCTCAGAGGTGAGCAGTACTTC. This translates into CASSLRGEQYF. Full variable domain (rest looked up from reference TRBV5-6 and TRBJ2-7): DAGVTQSPTHLIKTRGQQVTLRCSPKSGHDTVSWYQQALGQGPQFIFQYYEEEERQRGNFPDRFSGHQFPNYSSELNVNALLLGDSALYLCASSLRGEQYFGPGTRLTVT.